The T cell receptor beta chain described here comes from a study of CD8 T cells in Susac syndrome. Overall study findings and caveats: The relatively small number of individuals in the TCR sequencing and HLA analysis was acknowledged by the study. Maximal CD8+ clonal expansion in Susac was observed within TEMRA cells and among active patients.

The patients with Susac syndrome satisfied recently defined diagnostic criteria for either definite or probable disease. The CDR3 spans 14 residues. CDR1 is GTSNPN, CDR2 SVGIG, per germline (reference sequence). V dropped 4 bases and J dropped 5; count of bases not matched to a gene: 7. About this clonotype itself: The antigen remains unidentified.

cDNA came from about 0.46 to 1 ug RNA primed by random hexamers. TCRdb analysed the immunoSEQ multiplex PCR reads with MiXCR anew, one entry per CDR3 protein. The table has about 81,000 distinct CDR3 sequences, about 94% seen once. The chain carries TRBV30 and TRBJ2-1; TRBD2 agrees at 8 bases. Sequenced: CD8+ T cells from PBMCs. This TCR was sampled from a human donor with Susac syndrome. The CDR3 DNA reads TGTGCCTGGACCCTCACGGGGGGGAACAATGAGCAGTTCTTC. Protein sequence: CAWTLTGGNNEQFF.